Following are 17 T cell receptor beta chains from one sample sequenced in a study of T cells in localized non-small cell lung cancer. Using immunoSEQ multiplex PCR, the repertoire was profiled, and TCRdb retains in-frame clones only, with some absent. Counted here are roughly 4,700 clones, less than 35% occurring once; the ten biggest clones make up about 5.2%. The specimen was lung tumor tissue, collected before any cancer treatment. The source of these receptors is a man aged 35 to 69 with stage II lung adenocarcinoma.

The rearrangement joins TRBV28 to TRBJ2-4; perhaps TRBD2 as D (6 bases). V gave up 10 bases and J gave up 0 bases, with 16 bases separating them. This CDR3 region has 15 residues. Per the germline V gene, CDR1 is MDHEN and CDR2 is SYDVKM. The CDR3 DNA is TGTGCCACGACGACGAGGGACTTAGCCAAAAACATTCAGTACTTC. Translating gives CATTTRDLAKNIQYF. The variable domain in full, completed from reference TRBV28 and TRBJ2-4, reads DVKVTQSSRYLVKRTGEKVFLECVQDMDHENMFWYRQDPGLGLRLIYFSYDVKMKEKGDIPEGYSVSREKKERFSLILESASTNQTSMYLCATTTRDLAKNIQYFGAGTRLSVL.

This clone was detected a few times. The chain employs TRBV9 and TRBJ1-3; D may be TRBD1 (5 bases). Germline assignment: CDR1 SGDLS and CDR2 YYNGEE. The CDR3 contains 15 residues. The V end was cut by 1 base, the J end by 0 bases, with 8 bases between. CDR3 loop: CASSVRGDSGNTIYF. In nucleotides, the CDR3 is TGTGCCAGCAGCGTACGAGGGGACTCTGGAAACACCATATATTTT.

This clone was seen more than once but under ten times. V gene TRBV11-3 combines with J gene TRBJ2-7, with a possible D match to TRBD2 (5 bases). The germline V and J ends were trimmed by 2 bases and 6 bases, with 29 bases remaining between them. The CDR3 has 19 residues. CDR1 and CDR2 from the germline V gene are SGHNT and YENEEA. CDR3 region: CASSLSAPFPRSGEREQYF. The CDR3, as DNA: TGTGCCAGCAGCTTATCTGCGCCATTCCCGAGAAGCGGAGAGCGCGAGCAGTACTTC.

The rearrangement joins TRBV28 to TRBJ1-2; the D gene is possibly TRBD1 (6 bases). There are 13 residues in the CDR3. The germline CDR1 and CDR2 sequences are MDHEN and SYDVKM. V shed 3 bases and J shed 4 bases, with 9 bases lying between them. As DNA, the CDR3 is TGTGCCAGCAGTTTGCGGGGGGCCTATGGCTACACCTTC. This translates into CASSLRGAYGYTF.

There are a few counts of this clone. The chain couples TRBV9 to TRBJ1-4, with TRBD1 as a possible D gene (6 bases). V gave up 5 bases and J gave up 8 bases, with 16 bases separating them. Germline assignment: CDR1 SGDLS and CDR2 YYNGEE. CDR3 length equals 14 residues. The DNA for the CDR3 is TGTGCCAGCAGTGGAACAGGGAGTTTGGAAAAACTGTTTTTT. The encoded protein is CASSGTGSLEKLFF.

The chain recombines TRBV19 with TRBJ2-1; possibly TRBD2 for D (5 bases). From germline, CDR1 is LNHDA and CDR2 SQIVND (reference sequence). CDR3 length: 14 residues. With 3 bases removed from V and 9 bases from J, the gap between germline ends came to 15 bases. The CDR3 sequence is CASSIARMAGEQFF. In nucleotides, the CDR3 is TGTGCCAGTAGTATCGCCCGCATGGCGGGTGAGCAGTTCTTC.

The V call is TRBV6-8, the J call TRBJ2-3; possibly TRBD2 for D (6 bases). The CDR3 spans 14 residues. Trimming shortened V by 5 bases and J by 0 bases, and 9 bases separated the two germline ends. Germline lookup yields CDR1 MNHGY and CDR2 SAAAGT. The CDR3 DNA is TGTGCCAGCAGTGCCAGCGGGAGCACAGATACGCAGTATTTT. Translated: CASSASGSTDTQYF.

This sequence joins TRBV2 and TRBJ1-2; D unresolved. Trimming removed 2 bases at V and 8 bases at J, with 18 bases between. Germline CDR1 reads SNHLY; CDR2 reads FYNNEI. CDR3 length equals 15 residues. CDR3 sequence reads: CASSEMRTSLKGYTF. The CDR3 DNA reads TGTGCCAGCAGTGAAATGAGGACCTCGCTAAAAGGCTACACCTTC.

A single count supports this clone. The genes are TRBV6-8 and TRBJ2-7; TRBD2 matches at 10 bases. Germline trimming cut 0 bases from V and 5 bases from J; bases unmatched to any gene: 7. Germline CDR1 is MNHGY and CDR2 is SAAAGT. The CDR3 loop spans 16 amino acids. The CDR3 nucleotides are TGTGCCAGCAGTTACTCCGGACTAGCGGCCGATCACGAGCAGTACTTC. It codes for CASSYSGLAADHEQYF.

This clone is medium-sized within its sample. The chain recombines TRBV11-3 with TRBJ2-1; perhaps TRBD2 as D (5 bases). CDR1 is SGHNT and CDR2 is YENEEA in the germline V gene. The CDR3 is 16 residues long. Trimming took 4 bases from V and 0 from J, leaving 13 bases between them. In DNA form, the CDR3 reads TGTGCCAGCAGCTCTCTCCTGAGCGGCTCCTACAATGAGCAGTTCTTC. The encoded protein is CASSSLLSGSYNEQFF.

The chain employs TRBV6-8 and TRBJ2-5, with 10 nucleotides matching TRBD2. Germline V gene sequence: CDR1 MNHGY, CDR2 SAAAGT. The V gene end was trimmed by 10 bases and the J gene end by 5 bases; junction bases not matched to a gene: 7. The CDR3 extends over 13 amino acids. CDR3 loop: CATSVTSGETQYF. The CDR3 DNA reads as TGTGCCACCTCCGTGACTAGCGGGGAGACCCAGTACTTC.

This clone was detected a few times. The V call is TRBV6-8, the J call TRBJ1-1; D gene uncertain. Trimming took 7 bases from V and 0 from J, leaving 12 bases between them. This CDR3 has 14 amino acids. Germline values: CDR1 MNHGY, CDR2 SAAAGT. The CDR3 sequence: CASINSGMNTEAFF. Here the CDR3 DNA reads TGTGCCAGCATAAATTCGGGGATGAACACTGAAGCTTTCTTT.

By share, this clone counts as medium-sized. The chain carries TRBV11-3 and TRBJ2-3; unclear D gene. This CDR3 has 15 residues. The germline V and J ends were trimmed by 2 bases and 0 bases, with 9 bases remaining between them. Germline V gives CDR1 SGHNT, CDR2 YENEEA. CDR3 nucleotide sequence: TGTGCCAGCAGCTTATCCGACGGTAGCACAGATACGCAGTATTTT. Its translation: CASSLSDGSTDTQYF.

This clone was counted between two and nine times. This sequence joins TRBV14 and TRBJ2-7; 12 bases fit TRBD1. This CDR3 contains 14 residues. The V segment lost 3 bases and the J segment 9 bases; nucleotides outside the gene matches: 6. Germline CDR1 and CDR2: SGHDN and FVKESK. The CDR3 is CASSHGTGGGGQYF. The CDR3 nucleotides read TGTGCCAGCAGCCATGGGACAGGGGGCGGAGGGCAGTACTTC.

The CDR3 nucleotides read TGCAGCGTTGATGGGGGGCGTGTTGGTGAAGCTTTCTTT. Translated, it gives CSVDGGRVGEAFF. The chain combines TRBV29-1 with TRBJ1-1; the D gene is possibly TRBD1 (6 bases). V was trimmed by 3 bases and J by 7 bases, leaving 15 bases between them. The CDR3 has 13 amino acids. The germline V gene encodes CDR1 SQVTM and CDR2 ANQGSEA.

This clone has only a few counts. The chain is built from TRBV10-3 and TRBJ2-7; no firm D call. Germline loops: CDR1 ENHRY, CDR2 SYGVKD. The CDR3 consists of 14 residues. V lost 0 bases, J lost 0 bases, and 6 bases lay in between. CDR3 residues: CAISESGSSYEQYF. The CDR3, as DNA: TGTGCCATCAGTGAGTCAGGCAGCTCCTACGAGCAGTACTTC.

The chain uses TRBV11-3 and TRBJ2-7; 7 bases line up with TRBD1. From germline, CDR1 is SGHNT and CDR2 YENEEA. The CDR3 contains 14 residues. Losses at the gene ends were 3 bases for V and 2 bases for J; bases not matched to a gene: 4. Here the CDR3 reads CASSLTDRPYEQYF. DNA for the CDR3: TGTGCCAGCAGCTTGACGGACAGGCCCTACGAGCAGTACTTC.